The clone carrying this T cell receptor beta chain has just a few counts. Germline CDR1 and CDR2: MNHEY and SVGAGI. The CDR3 has 14 residues. V lost 7 bases to trimming and J lost 4 bases, with 16 bases between them. Repertoires were generated with immunoSEQ multiplex PCR, while TCRdb's copy carries only in-frame clones and drops some. The sample lists some 150,000 clones; around 80% were seen once. These data come from a study of blood T cell repertoires in COVID-19. This sequence was found in a woman in her fifties or sixties with acute or convalescent COVID-19. Sequenced: peripheral blood. The gene calls are TRBV6-5 and TRBJ1-2, with D maybe TRBD1 (5 bases). The chain's CDR3 is CASNMDGGSYGYTF. The CDR3 DNA sequence: TGTGCCAGCAACATGGACGGGGGAAGCTATGGCTACACCTTC.